This TCR beta chain was recovered during a study of blood T cell repertoires in COVID-19. Study details: From the United States, Italy and Spain came samples of acute and convalescent COVID-19. Sources were T cells, B-cell-depleted T cells, or PBMCs; the material itself was cDNA or gDNA.

The CDR3 loop spans 16 amino acids. Germline loops: CDR1 SGHAT, CDR2 FQNNGV. V was trimmed by 5 bases and J by 1 base, leaving 14 bases between them. Under the authors' procedure: From reference gene primer amplification, estimates of nucleated cell counts were derived. Produced via immunoSEQ multiplex PCR; TCRdb's table is partial and in-frame only. The V and J calls and the clone size are those of that table, but D and trimming were determined from the DNA. The table records 100,000 to 150,000 clones, over 80% of them present only once. The clonotype comes from a man aged 50-59 years with active COVID-19. The sample was peripheral blood. The chain is built from TRBV11-2 and TRBJ1-4; a possible D gene is TRBD1 (5 bases). The CDR3 nucleotides read TGTGCCAGCAGCCGAGGGAGGGGCCAAACTAATGAAAAACTGTTTTTT. As protein: CASSRGRGQTNEKLFF.